Reported below is one T cell receptor beta chain. What it binds is unknown. The record originates from a study of cytomegalovirus exposure and HLA in healthy donors. Findings and caveats of the study: Differences between HLA loci emerged in a later analysis of TCR association rates, with DRB1 most and HLA-C fewest. Across donors, presence/absence analyses took sequencing depth to be roughly uniform. Published work reported that the classifier diagnosed cytomegalovirus status with high specificity and sensitivity.

The PCR was carried out with 60 Vbeta primers and 13 Jbeta primers. The repertoire was sequenced with immunoSEQ multiplex PCR; TCRdb's copy has only in-frame clones and lacks some. The table lists 150,000 to 200,000 clones, 9.5% to 15% of them singletons. V shed 3 bases, J shed 8 bases, and the junction held 11 bases outside the gene matches. The CDR3 consists of 15 residues. Per the germline V gene, CDR1 is SGHRS and CDR2 is YFSETQ. This TCR was recovered from a man in his fifties or sixties in good health and CMV-seropositive. Sequencing was done on a sample of PBMCs. The V and J genes are TRBV5-1 and TRBJ1-2, with TRBD1 matching 9 bases. The CDR3 region is CASSSIDRGSEGYTF. The CDR3 nucleotides are TGCGCCAGCAGCTCCATTGACAGGGGGTCGGAAGGCTACACCTTC.